The T cell receptor (beta chain) described here comes from a study of Graves' ophthalmopathy and Graves' hyperthyroidism. On the study more broadly: Peripheral blood sampling occurred at initial diagnosis, before any treatment. Study findings and constraints: Prediction of ophthalmopathy progression reached 70.59% sensitivity and about 72% specificity. Appearing in blood as well were most expanded thyroid clonotypes above 0.001 frequency.

Amplification of TCR beta CDR3 regions used RNA transcripts. An opening RT-PCR round employed HTBI primers and preceded a second-round multiplex PCR. Each CDR3 protein gets one entry after TCRdb re-called the multiplex PCR reads with MiXCR. The data contain fewer than 600,000 distinct CDR3 sequences, around an eighth of them singletons. The germline V and J ends were trimmed by 5 bases and 8 bases, with 12 bases remaining between them. CDR1 is SGHNT and CDR2 is YENEEA in the germline V gene. CDR3 length: 12 amino acids. This clonotype was seen ten or more times. Its antigen is unidentified. The sequenced sample was blood. This TCR was sampled from a woman aged 25-40 years with Graves' ophthalmopathy. The V and J genes are TRBV11-3 and TRBJ1-1, with D possibly matching TRBD1 (6 bases). The CDR3 DNA follows: TGTGCCAGCAGCACAAGCGGGACAGAAGCTTTCTTT. This codes for CASSTSGTEAFF.